This T cell receptor beta chain was captured in a study of cytomegalovirus exposure and HLA in healthy donors. In the PCR, 60 Vbeta and 13 Jbeta primers were used. Profiled with immunoSEQ multiplex PCR; TCRdb holds only in-frame clones, not every one. The data show about 95,000 clones, with about three quarters seen just once and more than 7% held by the top ten. The length of the CDR3 is 14 residues. Germline V CDR1 and CDR2: SGHAT, FQNNGV. The V and J ends lost 4 bases and 10 bases respectively, with 20 bases between them. As concerns this clone: Its antigen is not identified.

Study observations and caveats: Most subjects had HLA-A and HLA-B alleles reportedly predicted accurately by TCR beta sequences. Later examination showed HLA-associated TCR beta chains had greater clonal expansion than equally common others. In an earlier analysis, productive rearrangement rates for most beta V segments clustered near 90% or 30%.

The chain is built from TRBV11-2 and TRBJ2-7, with D tentatively TRBD1 (5 bases). The sequencing input was PBMCs. The source of this sequence is a man between 60 and 70 years old in good health and CMV-seronegative. CDR3 region: CASSSRRQSFYQYF. The CDR3 nucleotides are TGTGCCAGCAGCTCCCGACGACAGAGCTTTTACCAGTACTTC.